The 23 T cell receptor beta chains given below trace back to one sample, sequenced in a study of patients and donors after allogeneic stem cell transplantation. MiXCR, run by TCRdb on the RT-PCR reads, gives a single entry per CDR3 protein. The table has some 880,000 distinct CDR3 sequences, roughly 17% seen once. Sequenced: blood, either unsorted or a sorted T cell fraction (not recorded which). The receptors come from a human donor who was either an allogeneic HSCT recipient or a stem cell or donor lymphocyte infusion donor (not recorded which). It is not recorded whose cells these are; they may come from a transplant donor.

This clonotype was observed a handful of times. The J gene is TRBJ2-2, the V gene TRBV5-1; the match to TRBD2 covers 15 bases. Looked up from germline, CDR1 is SGHRS and CDR2 is YFSETQ. V gave up 7 bases and J gave up 5 bases; unmatched junction bases: 3. The CDR3 has 15 residues. CDR3 loop: CASQGLAGGTGELFF. In nucleotides, the CDR3 is TGCGCCAGCCAGGGACTAGCGGGAGGTACCGGGGAGCTGTTTTTT.

This clonotype was picked up a small number of times. The rearrangement uses TRBV7-9 and TRBJ2-7; D is unresolved. Germline CDR1 and CDR2: SEHNR and FQNEAQ (reference sequence). This CDR3 is 12 amino acids long. Trimming left V 6 bases short and J 7 bases short, with 13 bases between. The CDR3: CASRQDGPEQYF. For the CDR3, the DNA is TGTGCCAGCAGACAAGACGGGCCTGAGCAGTACTTC.

The V gene is TRBV4-3, the J gene TRBJ2-5; 8 bases match TRBD1. The germline gives CDR1 LGHNA, CDR2 YSLEER. V trimming: 4 bases; J trimming: 4 bases; junction bases outside the gene matches: 5. The CDR3 extends over 14 amino acids. CDR3 loop: CASSPEQGGETQYF. Written as DNA, the CDR3 is TGCGCCAGCAGCCCGGAACAGGGGGGAGAGACCCAGTACTTC.

V and J are TRBV2 and TRBJ2-7; D gene unclear. The germline V gene has CDR1 SNHLY and CDR2 FYNNEI. Trimming left V 4 bases short and J 0 bases short, with 13 bases between. The CDR3 length is 15 residues. CDR3 amino acids: CASSVPALSSYEQYF. CDR3 coding DNA: TGTGCCAGCAGTGTCCCAGCATTGAGCTCCTACGAGCAGTACTTC.

This chain joins TRBV27 and TRBJ2-5, with D perhaps assigned TRBD1 or TRBD2 (5 bases each). V was cut by 6 bases and J by 4 bases, with 24 bases left in between. Germline CDR1 and CDR2: MNHEY and SMNVEV (reference sequence). The CDR3 runs 17 residues. CDR3 sequence: CASSSIASGPTGETQYF. The DNA of the CDR3 is TGTGCCAGCAGCTCAATCGCTTCGGGGCCGACTGGAGAGACCCAGTACTTC.

This clonotype was counted a few times. This chain links TRBV20-1 with TRBJ2-3; TRBD1 aligns across 9 bases. The CDR3 consists of 10 residues. In germline, CDR1 is DFQATT, CDR2 SNEGSKA (reference sequence). The V and J ends lost 7 bases and 11 bases, in that order; junction bases with no gene match: 4. DNA of the CDR3: TGCAGTGTCGACAGGGGGAGGCAGTATTTT. Translated, it gives CSVDRGRQYF.

This clonotype was seen only a few times. The rearrangement uses TRBV20-1 and TRBJ1-1; TRBD1 is a possible D gene (6 bases). V lost 5 bases to trimming and J lost 6 bases, with 13 bases between them. This CDR3 has 12 amino acids. Germline V CDR1 and CDR2: DFQATT, SNEGSKA (reference sequence). CDR3 sequence reads: CSAPWGAPEAFF. DNA for the CDR3: TGCAGTGCTCCATGGGGGGCCCCTGAAGCTTTCTTT.

There are a few counts of this clonotype. V is TRBV20-1 and J is TRBJ1-2; D is possibly TRBD1 (5 bases). The germline V and J ends were trimmed by 3 bases and 4 bases, with 18 bases remaining between them. The length of the CDR3 is 15 residues. Looked up from germline, CDR1 is DFQATT and CDR2 is SNEGSKA (reference sequence). CDR3 sequence reads: CSAREGAGYLYGYTF. CDR3 coding DNA: TGCAGTGCTAGGGAAGGGGCAGGCTACCTCTATGGCTACACCTTC.

This chain links TRBV5-1 with TRBJ2-3; D might be TRBD1 or TRBD2, each matching 5 bases. Per the germline V gene, CDR1 is SGHRS and CDR2 is YFSETQ. The CDR3 totals 18 residues. Between the trimmed V and J ends, which lost 0 bases and 3 bases, there was a span of 20 bases. The CDR3 spells CASSLAPSPGQATDTQYF. In DNA form, the CDR3 reads TGCGCCAGCAGCTTGGCCCCTTCGCCGGGGCAGGCGACAGATACGCAGTATTTT.

This clonotype was counted once. V and J are TRBV6-2 or TRBV6-3 and TRBJ2-5; tentative D call: TRBD2 (6 bases). The CDR3 loop spans 15 amino acids. V was shortened by 7 bases and J by 5 bases, with 20 bases between the two germline ends. CDR1 MNHEY and CDR2 SVGEGT come from the germline V gene. The CDR3 sequence: CASIVGGVGAETQYF. The CDR3 DNA follows: TGTGCCAGCATCGTCGGGGGAGTCGGGGCGGAGACCCAGTACTTC.

Ten or more counts support this clonotype. The rearrangement joins TRBV12-3 or TRBV12-4 to TRBJ2-1, with D hard to call. Trimming took off 5 bases at V and 12 bases at J, with 14 bases between the two ends. This CDR3 contains 12 residues. The chain's CDR3 is CASSRRADGQFF. The DNA of the CDR3 is TGTGCCAGCAGTAGAAGGGCGGATGGGCAGTTCTTC.

The J gene is TRBJ2-1, the V gene TRBV7-8; D remains unclear. V lost 1 base, J lost 7 bases, and 14 bases lay in between. This CDR3 region has 15 residues. CDR1 SGHVS and CDR2 FQNEAQ come from the germline V gene. The CDR3 nucleotides read TGTGCCAGCAGCTTAGTGGGCCAGAGCGTTAATGAGCAGTTCTTC. Protein product: CASSLVGQSVNEQFF.

This clonotype was observed a handful of times. The rearrangement uses TRBV4-3 and TRBJ1-1, with TRBD1 as a possible D gene (6 bases). Germline-derived CDR1 and CDR2 are LGHNA and YSLEER. The ends were cut back, 4 bases at V and 1 base at J, with 10 bases in the middle. This CDR3 spans 14 amino acids. The CDR3 DNA reads TGCGCCAGCAGCCGGACAGATCCGAACACTGAAGCTTTCTTT. Amino acid sequence: CASSRTDPNTEAFF.

The chain employs TRBV6-4 and TRBJ2-1; D remains unclear. CDR1 and CDR2 (germline): MRHNA, SNTAGT. Trimming shortened V by 0 bases and J by 1 base, and 7 bases separated the two germline ends. CDR3 length: 15 residues. CDR3 coding DNA: TGTGCCAGCAGTGACTCGGCGACATCCTACAATGAGCAGTTCTTC. Translated: CASSDSATSYNEQFF.

This clonotype appeared many times. The rearrangement joins TRBV15 to TRBJ2-5, with no clear D. The CDR3 contains 12 residues. V gave up 1 base and J gave up 4 bases, with 4 bases separating them. The germline V gene encodes CDR1 LNHNV and CDR2 YYDKDF (reference sequence). The CDR3 here is CATSRGGETQYF. Written as DNA, the CDR3 is TGTGCCACCAGCAGAGGGGGAGAGACCCAGTACTTC.

This clonotype was detected only a few times. The chain carries TRBV28 and TRBJ1-1; D is perhaps TRBD1 (5 bases). The germline gives CDR1 MDHEN, CDR2 SYDVKM. CDR3 length: 15 amino acids. V dropped 0 bases and J dropped 0 bases, with 8 bases sitting between them. CDR3 protein: CASSLWAGVNTEAFF. The CDR3 DNA reads as TGTGCCAGCAGTTTATGGGCGGGGGTGAACACTGAAGCTTTCTTT. Supplemented by reference TRBV28 and TRBJ1-1, the full variable domain reads DVKVTQSSRYLVKRTGEKVFLECVQDMDHENMFWYRQDPGLGLRLIYFSYDVKMKEKGDIPEGYSVSREKKERFSLILESASTNQTSMYLCASSLWAGVNTEAFFGQGTRLTVV.

The rearrangement uses TRBV5-1 and TRBJ2-7; perhaps TRBD1 as D (6 bases). CDR1 is SGHRS and CDR2 is YFSETQ in the germline V gene. Trimming shortened V by 0 bases and J by 4 bases, and 17 bases separated the two germline ends. This CDR3 comprises 16 residues. The CDR3 DNA reads as TGCGCCAGCAGCTTGGAATGGGGGACACCTTATTACGAGCAGTACTTC. It yields the protein CASSLEWGTPYYEQYF.

The chain recombines TRBV5-6 with TRBJ2-7; D not resolved. Germline V gene lookup returns CDR1 SGHDT and CDR2 YYEEEE. V lost 6 bases and J lost 0, with 19 bases in between. CDR3 size: 16 residues. CDR3 residues: CASILLGTASSYEQYF. DNA of the CDR3: TGTGCCAGCATCCTTCTGGGTACGGCGAGCTCCTACGAGCAGTACTTC.

The chain combines TRBV5-1 with TRBJ2-7; D might be TRBD1 or TRBD2, each matching 6 bases. The germline CDR1 and CDR2 sequences are SGHRS and YFSETQ. The CDR3 sequence is 17 residues long. V gave up 5 bases and J gave up 6 bases, with 27 bases separating them. CDR3 amino acids: CASREGRDKDLPGEQYF. The DNA of the CDR3 is TGCGCCAGCAGGGAGGGCAGGGACAAGGACCTGCCGGGCGAGCAGTACTTC.

This clonotype has a handful of counts. This chain connects TRBV12-5 to TRBJ2-7, with 7 bases aligning to TRBD2. Germline V gene data show CDR1 as LGHNT and CDR2 as FRNRAP. The CDR3 is made up of 14 amino acids. V lost 6 bases and J lost 3; bases outside the gene matches: 8. The chain's CDR3 is CASGPGLADYEQYF. CDR3 in DNA: TGTGCTAGTGGGCCAGGGCTAGCGGACTACGAGCAGTACTTC.

The chain couples TRBV12-3 or TRBV12-4 to TRBJ2-1, with 8 bases that match TRBD2. V lost 5 bases, J lost 7 bases, and 10 bases stayed unmatched. This CDR3 region has 15 residues. In DNA, the CDR3 is TGTGCCAGCAGTGCTGGGACTAGGGCTCAGAATGAGCAGTTCTTC. Translating it yields CASSAGTRAQNEQFF.

This clonotype was counted only a few times. The V and J genes are TRBV12-3 or TRBV12-4 and TRBJ1-1; D is perhaps TRBD1 (6 bases). The ends were cut back, 7 bases at V and 5 bases at J, with 17 bases in the middle. The CDR3 sequence is 14 residues long. The CDR3 bases are TGTGCCAGCACCCTACGGGGGCAGGGGACTGAAGCTTTCTTT. The encoded protein is CASTLRGQGTEAFF.

The genes are TRBV20-1 and TRBJ2-3, with 10 bases matching TRBD1. CDR1 and CDR2 (germline): DFQATT, SNEGSKA (reference sequence). The CDR3 runs 15 residues. V lost 4 bases to trimming and J lost 1 base; unmatched junction nucleotides: 5. CDR3 in DNA: TGCAGTGCTATCGACAGGGGGCAAGGCACAGATACGCAGTATTTT. Its protein is CSAIDRGQGTDTQYF.